Below, one TCR beta chain is given with its context. What this receptor recognizes is not known. It has no much larger one-base neighbor in the sample; base qualities were not kept. This sample is part of a study of cytotoxic CD8 clonotypes in ibrutinib-treated CLL (TCRdb year 2021). Turning to the overall study: The cohort included roughly 15 treatment-naive and ten to twelve relapsed/refractory patients; under 18 were IGHV unmutated. Responses were partial in approximately 24 patients and complete in 2; after median approximately 66 months follow-up, about 14 stayed in remission and approximately 12 progressed. Response samples were taken after a median of 12 months on treatment, ranging from roughly 6 to 36 months. On average, each sample had some 250,000 productive templates and approximately 85,000 productive rearrangements. Longitudinal samples were available for about 30% of the roughly 86 trial participants. Cryopreserved peripheral blood mononuclear cells were collected before treatment, at response, and at either disease progression or sustained remission. Every remission and progressive disease sample was obtained while ibrutinib was still being received by the patients.

The germline V and J ends show losses of 4 bases and 0 bases respectively, and no gene match explains 2 bases of the junction. Including the terminal cysteine and phenylalanine, the CDR3 comprises 15 residues. Only CDR3 DNA remains: 45 bases, in frame from the first base. From a lookup of the germline V gene, CDR1 and CDR2 are SGHNT and YENEEA. Results and caveats for the whole study, not just this receptor: At baseline, clonality was higher than in age-matched healthy donors and showed a strong correlation with circulating CD8+ T-cell counts. An increase in clonality was observed at ibrutinib response, with clonality remaining stable during sustained remission and falling back toward baseline at progression. Public clonotypes were found to be uncommon and were observed to contract or remain stable during treatment; the increase in clonality was shown to reflect expansion of private clonotypes at ibrutinib response. Lymph node repertoires were not examined, and the timing of sampling was not matched between patients in sustained remission and those whose disease progressed.

Each clonotype received, on average, around 9.6x coverage in deep resolution sequencing performed on a MiSeq, where the target depth lay between 1 in 1 million and 1 in 200,000 T cells. The immunoSEQ hsTCRB Kit was used to generate the TCR beta libraries. The original methods were these. Data were analyzed with ImmunoSEQ Data Assistant and ImmunoSEQ Analyzer, with V, D and J genes assigned per IMGT definitions. Clonality, with values ranging from 0 to 1, was calculated as one minus the normalized Shannon entropy of productive rearrangement frequencies. Public clonotype analysis was restricted to overrepresented clonotypes comprising at least 0.05% of each patient's repertoire. Some 14 age-matched healthy donor repertoires from immuneACCESS served as clonality controls. Sourced from immuneACCESS, this table was stored by TCRdb with only in-frame sequences that have V and J called. A share of the clones is absent; for the studies checked, an unresolved V gene accounts for under half, and the remainder has no known explanation. D and trimming come from the DNA, and the V and J calls and clone size come from that table. The sample table records tens of thousands of clones; around four fifths of these occur just once. The ten largest clones represent about a fifth of the sample.

The time point label on this specimen signifies: roughly 2 years on ibrutinib. For TCR beta library preparation, roughly 2.1 micrograms of genomic DNA were isolated from cryopreserved PBMCs. Longitudinal blood samples from CLL patients on ibrutinib monotherapy underwent high-throughput TCR beta sequencing. The patients took part in an open-label, single-center phase 2 trial of ibrutinib monotherapy. The TCR comes from a human donor with chronic lymphocytic leukemia. This chain joins TRBV11-3 to TRBJ2-1; 8 bases in the middle match TRBD2. Sequencing was performed on PBMCs, taken after 24 months of ibrutinib treatment. Here the CDR3 is given as CASSYLAGSYNEQFF. The nucleotides are TGTGCCAGCAGCTATCTAGCGGGCTCCTACAATGAGCAGTTCTTC.